This TCR beta chain was captured by sequencing in a study of blood T cells in healthy people across ages (dated by TCRdb to between 2014 and 2017). For the wider study: Template switching captured roughly one uniquely barcoded TCR beta cDNA molecule per two T cells in model experiments. The study measured age-related changes in TCR beta repertoire diversity using deep sequencing normalized with unique cDNA molecular identifiers. The donors were divided into four age groups: young (average approximately 16 years), middle-aged (about 39), aged (approximately 62) and long-lived (around 80). To avoid experimental bias, donors of different ages were distributed randomly across sequencing lanes. Using the same blood draw, the study looked at two additional independent replicas of 1 million unique cDNA reads for two donors, one aged 18 to 30 and the other aged 80 or older.

Systemically healthy Caucasian individuals from Russia, over 30 in total and aged about 6 to 90 years, were included as donors. Approximately 10 milliliters of peripheral blood were collected from each donor into EDTA-treated Vacutainer tubes. Ficoll-Paque density-gradient centrifugation was used to isolate PBMCs, with at least 6.5 million obtained per sample. Total RNA, at least 6 micrograms per sample, was extracted from PBMCs with Trizol reagent. For every donor, an aliquot of PBMCs went through flow cytometry to measure the percentages of naive CD45RAhigh/CD27high T cells. Libraries came from 5' RACE. Sequenced on an Illumina HiSeq 2500. A second PCR of roughly 6 to 11 cycles was performed with a sample-barcoded 5' primer and a J-beta primer mix. A template-switch 5' adaptor carrying 12 random nucleotides introduced a unique molecular identifier onto each TCR beta cDNA molecule. Each sample yielded at least 3 million CDR3-containing paired-end reads. First-strand cDNA was synthesized from all RNA with the Mint cDNA synthesis kit, primed by a TRBC-specific oligonucleotide. Following uracil-DNA glycosylase treatment, a first 18-cycle PCR with universal primers M1SS and BC2_uni_R was performed on all cDNA. Per the authors' processing: For normalization, 1 million high-quality reads, each with a distinct molecular identifier, were randomly selected from each sample. Reads sharing molecular identifiers were discarded rather than binned into consensus sequences. MiTCR, run with a Q25 quality threshold and the strictest error-elimination algorithm, handled CDR3 identification, clonotype clustering and error correction. Lower-bound total TCR beta diversity was estimated with a nonparametric unseen species model using Euler transformation. TCRdb ran its own pipeline on the public reads, namely fastp trimming at Q25 and MiXCR clone calling, and kept in-frame beta chains. Under each unique CDR3 protein, matching rows form one entry showing the most common genes and DNA. The authors' filters were not applied to this entry. Recorded for this sample are roughly 2 million distinct CDR3 sequences; less than 50% of them occurred a single time. Jointly, the top ten make up around 2.1% of the sample.

As concerns this clonotype: Which antigen it targets is not known. One base away lies a much larger clone, so this may be a sequencing read error.

The investigation overall reported the following: Because donor CMV infection status was unknown, age-related changes in expanded clonotypes were potentially confounded. Observed TCR beta diversity correlated strongly with the percentage of naive T cells measured by flow cytometry. Compared with the aged group, more naive CD4+ T cells, fewer expanded clones and increased TCR diversity were shown by the long-lived group, suggesting age selection. Observed TCR beta diversity per million T cells fell roughly linearly with age, and a significant reduction was already apparent by age around 36. Estimates of total diversity based on one million sequenced T cells were regarded as lower bounds and as underestimates. Since profiling was done on bulk unsorted PBMCs, naive and antigen-experienced compartments could not be conclusively compared.

The germline V gene (reference sequence) gives CDR1 as DFQATT and CDR2 as SNEGSKA. V is cut by 5 bases and J by 10 bases, and the space between the germline ends is 18 bases. The CDR3 runs 13 residues from the cysteine to the phenylalanine. The only DNA kept is the CDR3, 39 bases in frame from the first base. This chain is built from TRBV20-1 and TRBJ2-1; matching of 5 bases hints at TRBD1 as the D gene. The sequence came from a woman in her forties in good health. Source material: blood. The nucleotides read TGCAGTGCTTCCTCGACCGGACACCCCGAGCAGTTCTTC. The encoded protein is CSASSTGHPEQFF.